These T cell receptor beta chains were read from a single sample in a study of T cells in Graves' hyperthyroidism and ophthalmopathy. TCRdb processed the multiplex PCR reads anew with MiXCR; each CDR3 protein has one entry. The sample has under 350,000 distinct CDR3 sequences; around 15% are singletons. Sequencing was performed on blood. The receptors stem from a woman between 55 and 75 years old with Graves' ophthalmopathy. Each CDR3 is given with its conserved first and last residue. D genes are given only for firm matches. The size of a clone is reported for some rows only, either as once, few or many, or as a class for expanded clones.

CASRVDGDYGYTF,TGTGCCAGCAGGGTGGACGGGGATTATGGCTACACCTTC,many,TRBJ1-2,TRBV7-9,.
CASSLWGGGGVAGNTIYF,TGTGCCAGCAGTTTATGGGGAGGGGGGGGGGTCGCAGGAAACACCATATATTTT,.,TRBJ1-3,TRBV28,.
CASSTLTSGGMLSDTQYF,TGTGCCAGCAGTACCCTTACTAGCGGGGGTATGTTGTCAGATACGCAGTATTTT,many,TRBJ2-3,TRBV12-3/TRBV12-4,TRBD2
CAWSVRLAAYNEQFF,TGTGCCTGGAGTGTAAGACTAGCGGCCTACAATGAGCAGTTCTTC,many,TRBJ2-1,TRBV30,TRBD2
CASGQGTYNEQFF,TGCGCCAGCGGGCAGGGCACCTACAATGAGCAGTTCTTC,.,TRBJ2-1,TRBV5-1,.
CASSQAGAAHDTQYF,TGTGCCAGCAGCCAAGCGGGAGCCGCGCACGATACGCAGTATTTT,few,TRBJ2-3,TRBV4-2,.
CASSFRVPNTEAFF,TGTGCCAGCAGTTTCCGGGTCCCCAACACTGAAGCTTTCTTT,few,TRBJ1-1,TRBV12-3/TRBV12-4,.
CASSVEGHTEAFF,TGTGCCAGCAGCGTAGAGGGGCACACTGAAGCTTTCTTT,few,TRBJ1-1,TRBV9,.
CASSVLAGMTDTQYF,TGTGCCAGCAGCGTTCTAGCGGGGATGACAGATACGCAGTATTTT,few,TRBJ2-3,TRBV9,TRBD2
CSASDNSYEQYF,TGCAGTGCGAGCGATAATTCCTACGAGCAGTACTTC,many,TRBJ2-7,TRBV20-1,.
CASSRFWLGNTEAFF,TGTGCCAGTAGTAGATTTTGGTTGGGCAACACCGAAGCTTTCTTT,many,TRBJ1-1,TRBV19,.
CASSSQMGQGKAEAFF,TGTGCCAGCTCATCACAGATGGGACAGGGGAAGGCTGAAGCTTTCTTT,many,TRBJ1-1,TRBV18,TRBD1
CASSDRGGEVRSYEQYF,TGTGCCAGCAGTGATCGAGGGGGCGAAGTGAGGTCATACGAGCAGTACTTC,few,TRBJ2-7,TRBV25-1,TRBD1
CASSSRRSPLHF,TGTGCCAGCAGTAGCCGGCGTTCACCCCTCCACTTT,many,TRBJ1-6,TRBV28,.
CSASFRGLTSLGSQYF,TGCAGTGCTAGTTTTAGGGGGCTTACCAGTTTAGGTTCGCAGTATTTT,.,TRBJ2-3,TRBV20-1,TRBD1
CASSYSMGGSGNTIYF,TGTGCCAGCAGTTACTCGATGGGGGGTTCTGGAAACACCATATATTTT,few,TRBJ1-3,TRBV6-5,.
CASSLGALPSSPLHF,TGTGCCAGCAGCTTAGGGGCTTTACCTAGTTCACCCCTCCACTTT,many,TRBJ1-6,TRBV7-9,.
CASSVETGNYNEQFF,TGTGCCAGCAGCGTAGAGACAGGGAACTACAATGAGCAGTTCTTC,.,TRBJ2-1,TRBV9,TRBD1
CASNPHRGFTGELFF,TGCGCCAGCAACCCACATCGGGGTTTCACCGGGGAGCTGTTTTTT,few,TRBJ2-2,TRBV5-1,.
CASSLALSADTQYF,TGTGCCAGCTCACTAGCGTTGAGTGCAGATACGCAGTATTTT,many,TRBJ2-3,TRBV18,.
CASSEPRGRVNEQFF,TGTGCCAGCAGTGAACCCCGCGGGAGGGTCAATGAGCAGTTCTTC,once,TRBJ2-1,TRBV2,TRBD2
CASSLAQETQYF,TGCGCCAGCAGCTTGGCCCAAGAGACCCAGTACTTC,.,TRBJ2-5,TRBV5-1,.
CASSEEVMSSSGEGTQYF,TGTGCCAGCAGTGAAGAGGTTATGTCCAGCAGTGGAGAAGGGACCCAGTACTTC,many,TRBJ2-5,TRBV6-1,.
CAIGQINYGYTF,TGTGCCATCGGACAGATTAACTATGGCTACACCTTC,many,TRBJ1-2,TRBV28,.
CASSTGQGWETQYF,TGCGCCAGCAGCACCGGACAGGGGTGGGAGACCCAGTACTTC,.,TRBJ2-5,TRBV5-1,TRBD1
CASSQGTGALGETQYF,TGCGCCAGCAGCCAAGGAACAGGGGCACTGGGGGAGACCCAGTACTTC,many,TRBJ2-5,TRBV4-3,TRBD1
CASSLGTSWGGQETQYF,TGTGCCAGCAGCCTCGGGACTAGTTGGGGGGGCCAAGAGACCCAGTACTTC,few,TRBJ2-5,TRBV3-1,TRBD2
CASSLNDGGGVQPQHF,TGTGCCAGTTCCCTAAATGACGGTGGAGGCGTTCAGCCCCAGCATTTT,.,TRBJ1-5,TRBV19,.
CASSEVTKNIQYF,TGTGCCAGCAGCGAAGTAACCAAAAACATTCAGTACTTC,.,TRBJ2-4,TRBV4-2,.
CASSHRASLNEQFF,TGTGCCAGCAGTCATAGGGCTAGCTTAAATGAGCAGTTCTTC,few,TRBJ2-1,TRBV27,.
CASSLEAGYNEQFF,TGTGCCAGCAGTTTAGAAGCGGGGTACAATGAGCAGTTCTTC,many,TRBJ2-1,TRBV12-3/TRBV12-4,TRBD2
CASSPLSGSTYNEQLF,TGTGCCAGCAGCCCCCTTAGCGGGAGTACCTACAATGAGCAGCTCTTC,.,TRBJ2-1,TRBV6-1,TRBD2
CASSSQREQYF,TGTGCCAGCAGCTCCCAAAGAGAGCAGTACTTC,many,TRBJ2-7,TRBV7-2,.
CASSASTTNTGELFF,TGTGCCAGCAGCGCTTCCACGACGAACACCGGGGAGCTGTTTTTT,.,TRBJ2-2,TRBV9,.
CASSVWGANEKLFF,TGTGCCAGCAGTGTGTGGGGGGCTAATGAAAAACTGTTTTTT,many,TRBJ1-4,TRBV6-1,.
CASSSYVQETQYF,TGTGCCAGCAGTTCGTATGTACAAGAGACCCAGTACTTC,many,TRBJ2-5,TRBV27,.
CASKFSGTGRETQYF,TGTGCCAGCAAATTTTCCGGGACAGGGAGGGAGACCCAGTACTTC,.,TRBJ2-5,TRBV10-3,TRBD1
CASSPTDRNYEQYF,TGTGCCAGCTCACCGACTGACAGGAACTACGAGCAGTACTTC,.,TRBJ2-7,TRBV18,.
CASSLDQAEQFF,TGTGCCAGCAGCTTAGACCAGGCTGAGCAGTTCTTC,many,TRBJ2-1,TRBV7-2,.
CASNPGTGHRWGETQYF,TGCGCCAGCAATCCCGGGACAGGGCATCGGTGGGGAGAGACCCAGTACTTC,few,TRBJ2-5,TRBV10-1,TRBD1
CSAAGAQETQYF,TGCAGTGCCGCAGGAGCACAAGAGACCCAGTACTTC,few,TRBJ2-5,TRBV20-1,.
CASSHGSSNTGELFF,TGTGCCAGCTCACATGGGTCTTCGAACACCGGGGAGCTGTTTTTT,once,TRBJ2-2,TRBV11-2,.
CASKGGSTDTQYF,TGTGCCAGCAAGGGTGGCAGCACAGATACGCAGTATTTT,few,TRBJ2-3,TRBV19,.
CASSGQEGETQYF,TGTGCCAGCAGTGGACAGGAGGGGGAGACCCAGTACTTC,many,TRBJ2-5,TRBV6-1,.